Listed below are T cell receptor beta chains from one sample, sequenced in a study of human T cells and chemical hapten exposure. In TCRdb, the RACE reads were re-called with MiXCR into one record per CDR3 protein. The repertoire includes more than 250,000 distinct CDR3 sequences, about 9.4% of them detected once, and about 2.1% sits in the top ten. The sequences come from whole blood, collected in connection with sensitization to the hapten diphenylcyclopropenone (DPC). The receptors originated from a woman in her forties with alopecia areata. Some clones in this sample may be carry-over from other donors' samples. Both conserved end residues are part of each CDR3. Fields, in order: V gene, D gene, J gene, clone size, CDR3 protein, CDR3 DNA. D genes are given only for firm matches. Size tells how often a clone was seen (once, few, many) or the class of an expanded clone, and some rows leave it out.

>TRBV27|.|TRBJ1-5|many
CASSSRGYGNQPQHF
TGTGCCAGCAGTTCGCGGGGGTACGGCAATCAGCCCCAGCATTTT
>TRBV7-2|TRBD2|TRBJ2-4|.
CASSSRLAGNKNIQYF
TGTGCCAGCAGCTCGAGACTAGCGGGCAACAAAAACATTCAGTACTTC
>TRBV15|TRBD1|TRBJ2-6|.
CATSRQGAGANVLTF
TGTGCCACCAGCAGGCAGGGGGCTGGGGCCAACGTCCTGACTTTC
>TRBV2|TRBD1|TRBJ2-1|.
CASSGGQGSYNEQFF
TGTGCCAGCAGCGGGGGACAGGGCTCCTACAATGAGCAGTTCTTC
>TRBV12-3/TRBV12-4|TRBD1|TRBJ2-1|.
CASSLGTGTYNEQFF
TGTGCCAGCAGTTTAGGGACAGGGACCTACAATGAGCAGTTCTTC
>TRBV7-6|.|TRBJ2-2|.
CASSSARGPNTGELFF
TGTGCCAGCAGCTCCGCCCGGGGACCTAACACCGGGGAGCTGTTTTTT
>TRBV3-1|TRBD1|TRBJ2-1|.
CASSPNRGRGSHYNEQFF
TGTGCCAGCAGCCCCAACAGGGGCCGGGGCTCCCATTACAATGAGCAGTTCTTC
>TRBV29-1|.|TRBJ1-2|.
CSAGDSNYGYTF
TGCAGTGCCGGGGACTCTAACTATGGCTACACCTTC
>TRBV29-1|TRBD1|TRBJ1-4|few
CSVPGQANEKLFF
TGCAGCGTTCCGGGACAGGCTAATGAAAAACTGTTTTTT
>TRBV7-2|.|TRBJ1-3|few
CASSLVGGNAGNTIYF
TGTGCCAGCAGCTTAGTGGGCGGGAATGCTGGAAACACCATATATTTT
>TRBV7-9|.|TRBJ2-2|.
CASSLEGPLGELFF
TGTGCCAGCAGCTTAGAAGGGCCGCTCGGGGAGCTGTTTTTT
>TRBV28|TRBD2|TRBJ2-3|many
CASRGTSADTQYF
TGTGCCAGCAGGGGGACTAGCGCAGATACGCAGTATTTT
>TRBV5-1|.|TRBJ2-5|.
CASSLTSSETQYF
TGCGCCAGCAGCCTGACTAGTAGTGAGACCCAGTACTTC
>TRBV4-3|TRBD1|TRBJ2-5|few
CASSRVGTGLGETQYF
TGCGCCAGCAGCCGCGTTGGGACAGGGCTGGGAGAGACCCAGTACTTC
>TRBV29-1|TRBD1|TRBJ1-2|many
CSAGDRDYGYTF
TGCAGCGCGGGGGACAGGGACTATGGCTACACCTTC
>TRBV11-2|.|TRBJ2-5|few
CASSSRQTQYF
TGTGCCAGCAGCTCAAGACAGACCCAGTACTTC
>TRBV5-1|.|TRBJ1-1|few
CASSRDGRTNTEAFF
TGCGCCAGCAGCAGGGACGGCCGGACCAACACTGAAGCTTTCTTT
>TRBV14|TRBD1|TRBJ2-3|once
CASSQVDRGPRDTQYF
TGTGCCAGCAGCCAAGTAGACAGGGGCCCCCGAGATACGCAGTATTTT
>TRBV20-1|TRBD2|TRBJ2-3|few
CSARPGLGGTDTQYF
TGCAGTGCTAGACCTGGACTAGGAGGCACAGATACGCAGTATTTT
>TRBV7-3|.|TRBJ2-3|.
CASSLAAIADTQYF
TGTGCCAGCAGCTTAGCGGCTATCGCAGATACGCAGTATTTT
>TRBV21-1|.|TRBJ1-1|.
CASSIGDRAPFF
TGTGCCAGCAGCATTGGGGACCGGGCACCTTTCTTT
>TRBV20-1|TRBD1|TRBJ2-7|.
CSAREDPLTGVTYEQYF
TGCAGTGCTAGGGAGGACCCTTTGACAGGGGTCACCTACGAGCAGTACTTC
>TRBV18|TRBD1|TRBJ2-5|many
CASSRRQGKETQYF
TGTGCCAGCTCACGGCGACAGGGAAAAGAGACCCAGTACTTC
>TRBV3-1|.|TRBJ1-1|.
CASRPTVRATEAFF
TGTGCCAGCAGACCGACAGTTAGAGCCACTGAAGCTTTCTTT
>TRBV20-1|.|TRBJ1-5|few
CSARAAANQPQHF
TGCAGTGCTAGGGCGGCAGCCAATCAGCCCCAGCATTTT
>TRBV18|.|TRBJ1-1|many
CASSPPGSTEAFF
TGTGCCAGCTCACCACCGGGAAGCACTGAAGCTTTCTTT
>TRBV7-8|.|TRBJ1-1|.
CASSLGGGRAFF
TGTGCCAGCAGCTTAGGAGGGGGGAGAGCTTTCTTT
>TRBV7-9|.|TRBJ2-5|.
CASSQMGLQETQYF
TGTGCCAGCAGCCAGATGGGACTCCAAGAGACCCAGTACTTC
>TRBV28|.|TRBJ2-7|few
CASSLGRMDEQYF
TGTGCCAGCAGTCTAGGGAGAATGGACGAGCAGTACTTC